This T cell receptor (beta chain) was captured by sequencing in a study of Ad26.COV2.S vaccination and SARS-CoV-2 variants. Noted treatment: roughly 18 received Ad26.COV2.S at low or high dose, single or two shots; 5 received placebo; per-sample allocation not given. The study sampled participants on day 63 after the first vaccine or placebo injection. Sequencing was performed with immunoSEQ multiplex PCR; in TCRdb, only in-frame clones are kept and a portion is missing. The table lists 400,000 to 450,000 clones, approximately 92% of them singletons. Sequenced here: peripheral blood, sampled in a trial of Ad26.COV2.S vaccine versus placebo. This receptor was identified in a person aged 18-60 years who received the Ad26.COV2.S COVID-19 vaccine or a placebo.

The chain's CDR3 is CASRPTSGINTGELFF. As DNA, the CDR3 is TGTGCCAGTAGACCGACTAGCGGAATCAACACCGGGGAGCTGTTTTTT. The chain recombines TRBV19 with TRBJ2-2; TRBD2 matches at 9 bases. Germline assignment: CDR1 LNHDA and CDR2 SQIVND (reference sequence). The CDR3 totals 16 residues. Germline trimming cut 6 bases from V and 2 bases from J; bases unmatched to any gene: 7. The complete variable domain, with remaining parts taken from reference TRBV19 and TRBJ2-2, reads DGGITQSPKYLFRKEGQNVTLSCEQNLNHDAMYWYRQDPGQGLRLIYYSQIVNDFQKGDIAEGYSVSREKKESFPLTVTSAQKNPTAFYLCASRPTSGINTGELFFGEGSRLTVL.